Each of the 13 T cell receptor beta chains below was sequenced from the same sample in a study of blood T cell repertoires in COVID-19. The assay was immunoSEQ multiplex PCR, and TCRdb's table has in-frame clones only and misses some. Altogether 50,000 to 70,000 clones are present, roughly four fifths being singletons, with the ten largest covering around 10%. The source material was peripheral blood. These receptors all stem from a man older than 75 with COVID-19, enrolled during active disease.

The CDR3 is CATSSRTDRAYNEQFF. In DNA form, the CDR3 reads TGTGCCACCAGCAGCCGGACAGACCGAGCCTACAATGAGCAGTTCTTC. V and J are TRBV15 and TRBJ2-1, with D possibly being TRBD1 (6 bases). CDR1 is LNHNV, CDR2 YYDKDF, per germline (reference sequence). CDR3 length equals 16 residues. V dropped 3 bases and J dropped 2 bases, with 14 bases sitting between them.

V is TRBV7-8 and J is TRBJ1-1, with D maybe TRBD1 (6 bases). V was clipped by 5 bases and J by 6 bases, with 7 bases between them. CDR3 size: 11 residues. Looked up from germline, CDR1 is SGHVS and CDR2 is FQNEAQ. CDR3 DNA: TGTGCCAGCAGCCGGACAGCTGAAGCTTTCTTT. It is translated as CASSRTAEAFF.

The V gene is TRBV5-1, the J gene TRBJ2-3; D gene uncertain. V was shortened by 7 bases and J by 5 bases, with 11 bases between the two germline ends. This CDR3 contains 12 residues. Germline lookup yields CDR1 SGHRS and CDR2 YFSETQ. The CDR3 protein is CASFREVDTQYF. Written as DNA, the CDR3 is TGCGCCAGCTTCCGAGAGGTAGATACGCAGTATTTT.

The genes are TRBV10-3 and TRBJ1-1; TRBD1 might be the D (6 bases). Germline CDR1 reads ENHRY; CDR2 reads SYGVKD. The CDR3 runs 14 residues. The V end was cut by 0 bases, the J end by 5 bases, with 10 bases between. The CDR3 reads CAISESGGGTEAFF. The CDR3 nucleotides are TGTGCCATCAGTGAGTCGGGAGGGGGAACTGAAGCTTTCTTT.

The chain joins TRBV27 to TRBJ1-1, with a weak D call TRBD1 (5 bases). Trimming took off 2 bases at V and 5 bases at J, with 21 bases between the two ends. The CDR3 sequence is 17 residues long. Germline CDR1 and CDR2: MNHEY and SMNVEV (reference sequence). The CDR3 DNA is TGTGCCAGCAGTTTAAGTTCTGATCGGCGGCGGGGGACTGAAGCTTTCTTT. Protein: CASSLSSDRRRGTEAFF.

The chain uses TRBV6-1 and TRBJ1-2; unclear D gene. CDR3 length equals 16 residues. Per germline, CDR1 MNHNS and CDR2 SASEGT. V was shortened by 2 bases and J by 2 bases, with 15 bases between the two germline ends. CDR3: CASSEYPTPQNYGYTF. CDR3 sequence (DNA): TGTGCCAGCAGTGAATACCCGACACCCCAAAACTATGGCTACACCTTC.

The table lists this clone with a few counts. This chain's CDR3 is CASSLGLALAYNEQFF. CDR3 sequence (DNA): TGTGCCAGCAGTTTGGGACTAGCTCTAGCCTACAATGAGCAGTTCTTC. V is TRBV6-5 and J is TRBJ2-1; 9 bases match TRBD2. The J segment lost 2 bases and the V segment lost 4 bases, leaving 6 bases of the junction unmatched. CDR1 and CDR2 from the germline V gene are MNHEY and SVGAGI. The CDR3 is 16 residues long.

CDR3: CASSVGSSFSYNEQFF. CDR3 DNA sequence: TGTGCCAGCAGCGTAGGGTCTAGCTTCTCTTACAATGAGCAGTTCTTC. The genes are TRBV9 and TRBJ2-1; D perhaps matches TRBD2 (5 bases). In germline, CDR1 is SGDLS, CDR2 YYNGEE. This CDR3 spans 16 amino acids. V was trimmed by 0 bases and J by 4 bases, leaving 14 bases between them. The entire variable domain, with the rest obtained from reference TRBV9 and TRBJ2-1, is as follows: DSGVTQTPKHLITATGQRVTLRCSPRSGDLSVYWYQQSLDQGLQFLIQYYNGEERAKGNILERFSAQQFPDLHSELNLSSLELGDSALYFCASSVGSSFSYNEQFFGPGTRLTVL.

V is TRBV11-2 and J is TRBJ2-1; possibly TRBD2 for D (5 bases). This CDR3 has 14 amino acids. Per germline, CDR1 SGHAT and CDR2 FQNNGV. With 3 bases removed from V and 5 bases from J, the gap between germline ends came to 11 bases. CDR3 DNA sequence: TGTGCCAGCAGCTTCTCTGGAGGTAACAATGAGCAGTTCTTC. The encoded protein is CASSFSGGNNEQFF. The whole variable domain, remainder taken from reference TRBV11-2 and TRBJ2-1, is EAGVAQSPRYKIIEKRQSVAFWCNPISGHATLYWYQQILGQGPKLLIQFQNNGVVDDSQLPKDRFSAERLKGVDSTLKIQPAKLEDSAVYLCASSFSGGNNEQFFGPGTRLTVL.

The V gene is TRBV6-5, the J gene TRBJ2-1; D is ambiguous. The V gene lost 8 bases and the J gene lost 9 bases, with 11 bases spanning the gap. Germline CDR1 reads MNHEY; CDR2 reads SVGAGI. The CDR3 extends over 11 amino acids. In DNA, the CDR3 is TGTGCCAGCCCTCACGAGGCTGAGCAGTTCTTC. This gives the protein CASPHEAEQFF.

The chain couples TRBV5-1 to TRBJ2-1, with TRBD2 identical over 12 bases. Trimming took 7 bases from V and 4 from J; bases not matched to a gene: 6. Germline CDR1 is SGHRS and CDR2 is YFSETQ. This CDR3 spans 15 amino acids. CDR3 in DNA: TGCGCCAGCCTAAAGACTAGCGGGGGTTACAATGAGCAGTTCTTC. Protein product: CASLKTSGGYNEQFF. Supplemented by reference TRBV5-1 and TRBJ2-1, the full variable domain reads KAGVTQTPRYLIKTRGQQVTLSCSPISGHRSVSWYQQTPGQGLQFLFEYFSETQRNKGNFPGRFSGRQFSNSRSEMNVSTLELGDSALYLCASLKTSGGYNEQFFGPGTRLTVL.

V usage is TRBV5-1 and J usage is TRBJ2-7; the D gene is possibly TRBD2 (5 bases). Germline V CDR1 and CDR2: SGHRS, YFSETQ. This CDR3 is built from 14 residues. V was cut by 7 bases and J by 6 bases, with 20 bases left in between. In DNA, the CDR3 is TGCGCCAGCTCGTCATCCGGAGGCCCGGTCGAGCAGTACTTC. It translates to CASSSSGGPVEQYF.

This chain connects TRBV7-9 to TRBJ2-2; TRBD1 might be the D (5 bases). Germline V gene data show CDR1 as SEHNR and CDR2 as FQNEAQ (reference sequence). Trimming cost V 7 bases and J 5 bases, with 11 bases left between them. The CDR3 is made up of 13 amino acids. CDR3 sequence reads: CASTMGRTGELFF. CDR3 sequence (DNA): TGTGCCAGCACCATGGGGCGAACCGGGGAGCTGTTTTTT.